This TCR beta chain was recovered during a study of cytomegalovirus exposure and HLA in healthy donors. Study conclusions and caveats: Follow-up analysis found HLA locus-dependent TCR association rates, highest for DRB1 and lowest for HLA-C.

Researchers ran the PCR with 60 Vbeta and 13 Jbeta primers. In the original workflow: A follow-up analysis tallied tens of millions of unique TCR beta chains, 9 million to 11 million shared. Libraries were prepared by immunoSEQ multiplex PCR; TCRdb keeps only in-frame clonotypes and omits some of them. That table is the source of V, J and clone size, and D and trimming were worked out from the DNA. The sample carries 130,000 or so clones, about 81% recorded once. Points on this clone: Its target is unknown.

The CDR3 runs to 11 residues. V was pared by 5 bases and J by 5 bases, with 6 bases between. Germline V CDR1 and CDR2: LNHDA, SQIVND (reference sequence). The receptor's source is a woman aged 50 to 60 in good health and CMV-seropositive. Sequencing used PBMCs. V gene TRBV19 combines with J gene TRBJ1-1; D unclear. The CDR3 region is CASSAGTEAFF. In DNA, the CDR3 is TGTGCCAGTAGTGCGGGTACTGAAGCTTTCTTT.